A selection of T cell receptor beta chains follows, all from one sample in a study of blood T cells in healthy people across ages. TCRdb itself ran the 5' RACE reads through MiXCR, one entry per CDR3 protein. The sample contains 1.5 million to 2 million distinct CDR3 sequences, almost 35% of which appear only once. The sequenced material came from blood. Source of these receptors: a woman younger than 45 in good health. The CDR3 runs from the conserved cysteine through the conserved F or W. D genes are given only for firm matches. Clone size is stated in some rows and not others, as once, few, many or a class when expanded.

clone_size	v_call	d_call	j_call	cdr3_aa	cdr3_nt
.	TRBV10-3	.	TRBJ2-1	CAITQDRGSYNEQFF	TGTGCCATCACCCAGGACAGAGGCTCCTACAATGAGCAGTTCTTC
few	TRBV7-3	.	TRBJ2-6	CASRLSSISGANVLTF	TGTGCCAGCAGATTATCGTCCATCTCTGGGGCCAACGTCCTGACTTTC
few	TRBV24-1	.	TRBJ2-7	CATSDRAHEQYF	TGTGCCACCAGTGACCGGGCGCACGAGCAGTACTTC
.	TRBV9	TRBD1	TRBJ1-2	CASSGGQDYGYTF	TGTGCCAGCAGCGGAGGACAGGACTATGGCTACACCTTC
few	TRBV10-3	.	TRBJ1-1	CAISESKGTTEAFF	TGTGCCATCAGTGAGTCGAAAGGGACCACTGAAGCTTTCTTT
many	TRBV4-1	TRBD1	TRBJ1-5	CASSGGTGGNQPQHF	TGCGCCAGCAGCGGCGGGACAGGGGGCAATCAGCCCCAGCATTTT
.	TRBV27	.	TRBJ2-7	CASTTVGGVGEQYF	TGTGCCAGCACCACGGTGGGGGGCGTCGGGGAGCAGTACTTC
.	TRBV3-1	TRBD1	TRBJ1-2	CASSPGTVGYTF	TGTGCCAGCAGCCCGGGGACAGTTGGCTACACCTTC
.	TRBV20-1	.	TRBJ1-5	CSARDERGVGSNQPQHF	TGCAGTGCTAGAGATGAACGGGGTGTGGGTAGCAATCAGCCCCAGCATTTT
many	TRBV7-3	.	TRBJ2-3	CASSPVGSTDTQYF	TGTGCCAGCAGCCCCGTGGGGAGCACAGATACGCAGTATTTT
few	TRBV20-1	.	TRBJ2-1	CSARGPLHPYNEQFF	TGCAGTGCTAGGGGCCCTCTACACCCCTACAATGAGCAGTTCTTC
once	TRBV24-1	.	TRBJ1-5	CATSVGFGQPQHF	TGTGCCACCAGTGTTGGGTTCGGCCAGCCCCAGCATTTT
.	TRBV5-7	TRBD2	TRBJ2-5	CASSLGGAGAEETQYF	TGTGCCAGCAGCTTGGGAGGAGCGGGGGCCGAAGAGACCCAGTACTTC
.	TRBV20-1	.	TRBJ2-5	CSAHPVGGRQETQYF	TGCAGTGCTCATCCAGTAGGGGGGCGGCAAGAGACCCAGTACTTC
.	TRBV10-3	TRBD2	TRBJ2-1	CAIRRGGLRSYNEQFF	TGTGCCATCAGGCGGGGGGGCCTTAGGTCCTACAATGAGCAGTTCTTC
.	TRBV6-4	.	TRBJ1-1	CASRSTTAAEAFF	TGTGCCAGCAGGTCCACTACGGCCGCTGAAGCTTTCTTT
.	TRBV3-1	.	TRBJ2-5	CASSQAAGQETQYF	TGTGCCAGCAGCCAAGCGGCAGGCCAAGAGACCCAGTACTTC
.	TRBV11-2	.	TRBJ2-1	CASSGLRGNEQFF	TGTGCCAGCAGCGGGCTTAGAGGGAATGAGCAGTTCTTC
many	TRBV29-1	.	TRBJ2-5	CSVFAGQETQYF	TGCAGCGTCTTTGCGGGGCAAGAGACCCAGTACTTC
many	TRBV29-1	.	TRBJ2-5	CSVGGERGQETQYF	TGCAGCGTCGGAGGGGAAAGGGGCCAAGAGACCCAGTACTTC
.	TRBV7-2	.	TRBJ2-3	CASSPTQFRQYF	TGTGCCAGCAGCCCGACTCAATTCCGGCAGTATTTT
.	TRBV5-4	.	TRBJ2-5	CASSLVGEGQETQYF	TGTGCCAGCAGCTTGGTCGGAGAAGGACAAGAGACCCAGTACTTC
once	TRBV2	TRBD2	TRBJ2-7	CASRGPTSGGYEQYF	TGTGCCAGCAGGGGCCCGACTAGCGGGGGGTACGAGCAGTACTTC
.	TRBV7-9	TRBD2	TRBJ2-1	CASNARGGREQFF	TGTGCCAGCAATGCCCGGGGCGGGAGGGAGCAGTTCTTC
.	TRBV12-3/TRBV12-4	.	TRBJ2-3	CASSLGEGTGDTQYF	TGTGCCAGCAGTTTAGGGGAAGGTACAGGAGATACGCAGTATTTT
.	TRBV3-1	.	TRBJ2-1	CASSQLEDNEQFF	TGTGCCAGCAGCCAATTAGAGGACAATGAGCAGTTCTTC
few	TRBV27	TRBD2	TRBJ2-3	CASSIFETSGMVDTQYF	TGTGCCAGCAGCATTTTTGAGACTAGCGGAATGGTGGATACGCAGTATTTT
.	TRBV5-1	.	TRBJ2-3	CASSKEGSGATDTQYF	TGCGCCAGCAGCAAGGAGGGCAGTGGCGCCACAGATACGCAGTATTTT
.	TRBV2	TRBD1	TRBJ2-5	CASRARTGAQETQYF	TGTGCCAGCAGGGCGAGAACAGGGGCCCAAGAGACCCAGTACTTC
.	TRBV3-1	.	TRBJ1-2	CASSPQGLVYGYTF	TGTGCCAGCAGCCCACAGGGTTTGGTCTATGGCTACACCTTC
few	TRBV2	.	TRBJ2-7	CASGGTDSYEQYF	TGTGCCAGCGGGGGGACGGATTCCTACGAGCAGTACTTC
.	TRBV20-1	TRBD1	TRBJ2-1	CSALNRQGAMNNEQFF	TGCAGTGCTTTAAATAGACAGGGGGCGATGAACAATGAGCAGTTCTTC
many	TRBV7-9	.	TRBJ2-1	CASSPVWDEQFF	TGTGCCAGCAGCCCAGTTTGGGATGAGCAGTTCTTC
few	TRBV2	.	TRBJ2-5	CASSEITIETQYF	TGTGCCAGCAGTGAAATTACAATCGAGACCCAGTACTTC
few	TRBV12-3/TRBV12-4	.	TRBJ2-6	CASSLDSVLTF	TGTGCCAGCAGTTTAGACTCCGTCCTGACTTTC
.	TRBV6-1	.	TRBJ2-1	CASNENGFFGNEQFF	TGTGCCAGCAATGAGAACGGTTTTTTCGGCAATGAGCAGTTCTTC
.	TRBV27	TRBD2	TRBJ2-1	CASSPGGTPIREQFF	TGTGCCAGCAGTCCGGGGGGGACTCCAATCCGTGAGCAGTTCTTC
.	TRBV14	.	TRBJ1-6	CASSQDGVSWRVNSPLHF	TGTGCCAGCAGCCAGGATGGAGTGAGCTGGCGGGTGAATTCACCCCTCCACTTT
.	TRBV12-3/TRBV12-4	TRBD2	TRBJ2-3	CASSLTSGRGADTQYF	TGTGCCAGCAGTTTAACTAGCGGGAGGGGAGCAGATACGCAGTATTTT
few	TRBV7-6	.	TRBJ1-1	CASSSSGVMNTEAFF	TGTGCCAGCAGCTCAAGCGGGGTGATGAACACTGAAGCTTTCTTT
many	TRBV2	.	TRBJ1-5	CASSDSVRNQPQHF	TGTGCCAGCAGTGATAGTGTCCGCAATCAGCCCCAGCATTTT
few	TRBV20-1	.	TRBJ2-7	CSAHRTAIGYEQYF	TGCAGTGCGCACCGGACAGCGATCGGGTACGAGCAGTACTTC
.	TRBV5-6	TRBD2	TRBJ2-5	CASSRRVAGETQYF	TGTGCCAGCAGCCGCAGGGTAGCGGGTGAGACCCAGTACTTC
.	TRBV28	TRBD2	TRBJ2-7	CASTTSGLSYEQYF	TGTGCCAGCACTACTAGCGGGTTGTCCTACGAGCAGTACTTC
.	TRBV20-1	.	TRBJ2-7	CSASPRGQGGSYEQYF	TGCAGTGCTAGTCCTCGTGGGCAGGGGGGCTCCTACGAGCAGTACTTC
.	TRBV6-1	TRBD1	TRBJ2-2	CASSQPGQGFTGELFF	TGTGCCAGCAGTCAACCGGGACAGGGCTTCACCGGGGAGCTGTTTTTT
.	TRBV20-1	TRBD2	TRBJ2-5	CSAIVSGVRETQYF	TGCAGTGCTATTGTAAGCGGGGTAAGAGAGACCCAGTACTTC